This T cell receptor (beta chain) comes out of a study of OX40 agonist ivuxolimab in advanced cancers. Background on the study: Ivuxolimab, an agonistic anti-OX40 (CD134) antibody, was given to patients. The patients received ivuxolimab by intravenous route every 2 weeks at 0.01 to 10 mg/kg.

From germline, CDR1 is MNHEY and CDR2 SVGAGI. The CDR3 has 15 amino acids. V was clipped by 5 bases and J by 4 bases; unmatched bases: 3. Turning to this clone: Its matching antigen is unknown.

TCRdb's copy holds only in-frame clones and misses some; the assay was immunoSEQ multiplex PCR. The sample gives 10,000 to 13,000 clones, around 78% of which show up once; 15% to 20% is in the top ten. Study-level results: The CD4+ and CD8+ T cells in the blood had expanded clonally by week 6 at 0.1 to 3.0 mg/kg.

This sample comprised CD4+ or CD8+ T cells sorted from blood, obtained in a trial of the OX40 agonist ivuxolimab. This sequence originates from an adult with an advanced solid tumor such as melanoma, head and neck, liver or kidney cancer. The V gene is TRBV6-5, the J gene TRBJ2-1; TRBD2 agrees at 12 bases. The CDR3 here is CASSGTSGPYNEQFF. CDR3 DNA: TGTGCCAGCAGTGGGACTAGCGGGCCGTACAATGAGCAGTTCTTC.